The 5 T cell receptor beta chains in this list originate from one sample, sequenced in a study of shared clonotypes between healthy human individuals. Some clones are missing from TCRdb's copy, which holds only in-frame ones; the method was immunoSEQ multiplex PCR. The sample records some 2.4 million clones, roughly 93% being singletons. Specimen: naive CD4+ T cells from PBMCs. Subset noted: CD45RA+ positively selected. The receptors come from a man younger than 35 in good health. Some clones in this sample may be carry-over from other donors' samples.

With respect to this clone: The same CDR3 also results from other DNA sequences found in this sample. This chain uses TRBV28 with TRBJ2-5; the match to TRBD2 covers 12 bases. Germline-derived CDR1 and CDR2 are MDHEN and SYDVKM. Germline trimming cut 5 bases from V and 4 bases from J; bases unmatched to any gene: 2. The CDR3 spans 14 residues. CDR3 nucleotide sequence: TGTGCCAGCAGTCTAGCGGGAGGGCGAGAGACCCAGTACTTC. Its translation: CASSLAGGRETQYF.

This chain links TRBV6-1 with TRBJ1-4; 7 bases fit TRBD1. The J segment lost 2 bases and the V segment lost 10 bases, leaving 10 bases of the junction unmatched. There are 15 residues in the CDR3. Germline V gene lookup returns CDR1 MNHNS and CDR2 SASEGT. CDR3: CATRQGVGTNEKLFF. CDR3 nucleotide sequence: TGTGCCACCAGACAGGGTGTCGGCACTAATGAAAAACTGTTTTTT.

The chain joins TRBV4-2 to TRBJ2-5; 9 positions agree with TRBD2. This CDR3 contains 16 residues. Per germline, CDR1 LGHNA and CDR2 YNFKEQ. The V gene end was trimmed by 8 bases and the J gene end by 4 bases; junction bases not matched to a gene: 14. CDR3 protein: CASAEVLAGGGETQYF. DNA of the CDR3: TGTGCCAGCGCAGAAGTACTAGCGGGTGGGGGAGAGACCCAGTACTTC.

This clone came up once. The chain employs TRBV6-5 and TRBJ1-6; 8 bases agree with TRBD1. This CDR3 has 14 amino acids. Looked up from germline, CDR1 is MNHEY and CDR2 is SVGAGI. V lost 5 bases and J lost 10; bases outside the gene matches: 7. The CDR3 loop is CASSPGQGGSPLHF. CDR3 in DNA: TGTGCCAGCAGTCCCGGACAGGGAGGGTCACCCCTCCACTTT.

V usage is TRBV6-5 and J usage is TRBJ2-7; no firm D call. The CDR3 totals 15 residues. Germline V gene lookup returns CDR1 MNHEY and CDR2 SVGAGI. V was shortened by 2 bases and J by 1 base, with 12 bases between the two germline ends. For the CDR3, the DNA is TGTGCCAGCAGTTACGGGCCAGGCCCTTCCTACGAGCAGTACTTC. As protein: CASSYGPGPSYEQYF.